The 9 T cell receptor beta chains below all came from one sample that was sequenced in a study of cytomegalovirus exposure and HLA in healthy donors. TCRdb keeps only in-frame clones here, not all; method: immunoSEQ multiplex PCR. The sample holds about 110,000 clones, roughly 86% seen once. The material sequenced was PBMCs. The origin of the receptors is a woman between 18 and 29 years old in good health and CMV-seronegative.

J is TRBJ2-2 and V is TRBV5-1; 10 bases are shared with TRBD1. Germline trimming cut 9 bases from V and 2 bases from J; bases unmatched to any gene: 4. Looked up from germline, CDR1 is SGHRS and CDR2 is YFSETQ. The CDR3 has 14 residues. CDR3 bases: TGCGCCACCATGACAGGGGGCAACACCGGGGAGCTGTTTTTT. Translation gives CATMTGGNTGELFF.

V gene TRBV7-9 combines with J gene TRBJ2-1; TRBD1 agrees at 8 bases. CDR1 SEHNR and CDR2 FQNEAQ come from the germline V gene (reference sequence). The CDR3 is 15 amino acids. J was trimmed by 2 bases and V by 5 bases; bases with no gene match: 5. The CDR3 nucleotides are TGTGCCAGCAGCGTTCGACAGGGGACCTACAATGAGCAGTTCTTC. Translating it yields CASSVRQGTYNEQFF.

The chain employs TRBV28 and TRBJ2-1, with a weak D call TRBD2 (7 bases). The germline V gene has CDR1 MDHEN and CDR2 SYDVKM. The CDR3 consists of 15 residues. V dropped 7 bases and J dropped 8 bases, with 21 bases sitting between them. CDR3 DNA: TGTGCCAGCACCCGGGGGCGGGGGCTGGGCGATGAGCAGTTCTTC. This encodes CASTRGRGLGDEQFF.

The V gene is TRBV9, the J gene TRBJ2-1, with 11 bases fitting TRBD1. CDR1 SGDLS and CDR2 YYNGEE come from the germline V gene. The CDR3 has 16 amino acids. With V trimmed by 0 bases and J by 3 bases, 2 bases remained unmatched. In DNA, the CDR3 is TGTGCCAGCAGCGTAGCCGGGACAGGGGGCTACAATGAGCAGTTCTTC. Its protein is CASSVAGTGGYNEQFF.

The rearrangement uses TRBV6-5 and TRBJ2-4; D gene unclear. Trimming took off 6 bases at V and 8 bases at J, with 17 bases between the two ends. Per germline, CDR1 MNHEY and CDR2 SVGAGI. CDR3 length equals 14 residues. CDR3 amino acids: CASSPDGPFDIQYF. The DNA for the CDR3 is TGTGCCAGCAGCCCCGATGGCCCTTTTGACATTCAGTACTTC.

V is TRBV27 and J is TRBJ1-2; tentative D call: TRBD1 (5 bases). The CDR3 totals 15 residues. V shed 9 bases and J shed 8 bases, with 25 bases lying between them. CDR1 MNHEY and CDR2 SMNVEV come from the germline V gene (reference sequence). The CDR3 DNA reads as TGTGCCAGGGGGGTTCCGGGGAGGGGAAAGGGGGGCTACACCTTC. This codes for CARGVPGRGKGGYTF.

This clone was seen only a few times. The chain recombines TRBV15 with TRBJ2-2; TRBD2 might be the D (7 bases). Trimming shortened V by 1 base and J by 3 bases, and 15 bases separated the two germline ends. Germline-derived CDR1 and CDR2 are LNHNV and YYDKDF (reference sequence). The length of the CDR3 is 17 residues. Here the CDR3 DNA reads TGTGCCACCAGCAGAGGGAGGGGGGGGTTTGACACCGGGGAGCTGTTTTTT. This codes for CATSRGRGGFDTGELFF. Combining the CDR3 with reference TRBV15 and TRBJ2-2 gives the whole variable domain DAMVIQNPRYQVTQFGKPVTLSCSQTLNHNVMYWYQQKSSQAPKLLFHYYDKDFNNEADTPDNFQSRRPNTSFCFLDIRSPGLGDTAMYLCATSRGRGGFDTGELFFGEGSRLTVL.

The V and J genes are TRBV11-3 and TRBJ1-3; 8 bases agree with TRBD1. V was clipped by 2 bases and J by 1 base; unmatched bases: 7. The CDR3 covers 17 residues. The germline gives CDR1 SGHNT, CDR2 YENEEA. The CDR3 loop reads CASSLNSGGASGNTIYF. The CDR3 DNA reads TGTGCCAGCAGCTTAAACTCAGGGGGCGCGTCTGGAAACACCATATATTTT.

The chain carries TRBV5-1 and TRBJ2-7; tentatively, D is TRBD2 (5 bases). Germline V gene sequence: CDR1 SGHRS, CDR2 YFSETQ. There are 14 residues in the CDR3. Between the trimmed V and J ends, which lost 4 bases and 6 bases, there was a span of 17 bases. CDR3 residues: CASSPEDPTGEQYF. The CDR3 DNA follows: TGCGCCAGCAGCCCGGAGGATCCCACCGGCGAGCAGTACTTC. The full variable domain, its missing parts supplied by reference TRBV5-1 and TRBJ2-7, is KAGVTQTPRYLIKTRGQQVTLSCSPISGHRSVSWYQQTPGQGLQFLFEYFSETQRNKGNFPGRFSGRQFSNSRSEMNVSTLELGDSALYLCASSPEDPTGEQYFGPGTRLTVT.